These 21 T cell receptor beta chains were sequenced from one sample in a study of technical replicates of blood from four donors. Here immunoSEQ multiplex PCR was the method, and the copy in TCRdb shows in-frame clones only, minus some. The sample includes just under 60,000 clones, over 85% seen only once; the top ten take roughly 3.1%. Input material: PBMCs. All receptors come from a human donor in good health. Some clones in this sample may be carry-over from other donors' samples.

The chain recombines TRBV7-9 with TRBJ2-7, with 9 bases aligning to TRBD2. This CDR3 is 14 amino acids long. Per germline, CDR1 SEHNR and CDR2 FQNEAQ (reference sequence). After removal of 2 bases from V and 5 bases from J, the junction contained 4 bases not matched to a gene. The CDR3 protein is CASSLIAGDNEQYF. CDR3 DNA: TGTGCCAGCAGCTTAATAGCGGGAGACAACGAGCAGTACTTC.

The V call is TRBV7-3, the J call TRBJ2-2; 8 nucleotides agree with TRBD2. CDR1 is SGHTA and CDR2 is FQGTGA in the germline V gene. This CDR3 has 14 residues. J was trimmed by 6 bases and V by 6 bases; bases with no gene match: 6. In nucleotides, the CDR3 is TGTGCCAGCAGGGCCAGCGGGAGCTCCGGGGAGCTGTTTTTT. As protein: CASRASGSSGELFF.

V and J are TRBV4-3 and TRBJ2-5, with unresolved D. Per germline, CDR1 LGHNA and CDR2 YSLEER. The CDR3 runs 14 residues. The germline V and J ends were trimmed by 0 bases and 7 bases, with 12 bases remaining between them. This CDR3 reads CASSQDSGVGTQYF. CDR3 nucleotides: TGCGCCAGCAGCCAAGACTCCGGTGTTGGGACCCAGTACTTC.

V gene TRBV7-9 combines with J gene TRBJ2-5; perhaps TRBD1 as D (6 bases). This CDR3 region has 16 residues. Between the trimmed V and J ends, which lost 1 base and 2 bases, there was a span of 14 bases. The germline V gene encodes CDR1 SEHNR and CDR2 FQNEAQ (reference sequence). The CDR3 sequence is CASSLVGDIPQETQYF. As DNA, the CDR3 is TGTGCCAGCAGCTTAGTGGGGGACATTCCGCAAGAGACCCAGTACTTC. Together with reference TRBV7-9 and TRBJ2-5, the CDR3 gives the full variable domain: DTGVSQNPRHKITKRGQNVTFRCDPISEHNRLYWYRQTLGQGPEFLTYFQNEAQLEKSRLLSDRFSAERPKGSFSTLEIQRTEQGDSAMYLCASSLVGDIPQETQYFGPGTRLLVL.

The chain recombines TRBV14 with TRBJ2-1; tentatively, D is TRBD1 (5 bases). The length of the CDR3 is 12 residues. Germline CDR1 reads SGHDN; CDR2 reads FVKESK. Trimming cost V 4 bases and J 6 bases, with 7 bases left between them. The CDR3: CASSPRVNEQFF. The CDR3 region has the DNA TGTGCCAGCAGCCCCAGGGTCAATGAGCAGTTCTTC.

There are a few counts of this clone. This sequence joins TRBV4-2 and TRBJ2-1, with D perhaps matching TRBD1 (6 bases). Trimming took off 3 bases at V and 4 bases at J, with 7 bases between the two ends. Germline CDR1 LGHNA, CDR2 YNFKEQ. The CDR3 is made up of 13 amino acids. The CDR3 nucleotides read TGTGCCAGCAGCCAGGGACAATACAATGAGCAGTTCTTC. Its translation: CASSQGQYNEQFF.

The chain uses TRBV6-5 and TRBJ1-2; D uncertain. The CDR3 is 13 amino acids. With 4 bases removed from V and 8 bases from J, the gap between germline ends came to 14 bases. The germline gives CDR1 MNHEY, CDR2 SVGAGI. The CDR3 nucleotides are TGTGCCAGCAGTTCCAGGTTGGGCCAGGGCTACACCTTC. It specifies CASSSRLGQGYTF.

The chain employs TRBV5-4 and TRBJ2-5; D gene unclear. The CDR3 length is 13 residues. Looked up from germline, CDR1 is SGHNT and CDR2 is YYREEE (reference sequence). With 2 bases removed from V and 7 bases from J, the gap between germline ends came to 12 bases. The DNA of the CDR3 is TGTGCCAGCAGCTTAAGTCGAACCGGGACCCAGTACTTC. The encoded protein is CASSLSRTGTQYF.

The chain's CDR3 is CASSWGQGGTDTQYF. The DNA of the CDR3 is TGCGCCAGCAGCTGGGGACAGGGAGGCACAGATACGCAGTATTTT. The chain uses TRBV5-1 and TRBJ2-3; 9 nucleotides align to TRBD1. There are 15 residues in the CDR3. CDR1 and CDR2 (germline): SGHRS, YFSETQ. Unmatched junction bases numbered 3, after V lost 3 bases and J lost 1 base.

This sequence joins TRBV7-8 and TRBJ2-2, with D possibly being TRBD1 (6 bases). Germline V gene data show CDR1 as SGHVS and CDR2 as FQNEAQ. The germline V and J ends were trimmed by 5 bases and 1 base, with 14 bases remaining between them. The CDR3 covers 16 residues. The CDR3 reads CASSTSGQLNTGELFF. Here the CDR3 DNA reads TGTGCCAGCAGCACATCGGGACAATTGAACACCGGGGAGCTGTTTTTT.

This chain uses TRBV5-5 with TRBJ2-7, with 11 bases fitting TRBD2. CDR3 size: 15 residues. The germline V gene encodes CDR1 SGHKS and CDR2 YYEKEE (reference sequence). The V gene end was trimmed by 1 base and the J gene end by 2 bases; junction bases not matched to a gene: 2. CDR3 residues: CASSLNSGGAYEQYF. The CDR3 nucleotides read TGTGCCAGCAGCTTGAATAGCGGGGGGGCCTACGAGCAGTACTTC. Supplemented by reference TRBV5-5 and TRBJ2-7, the full variable domain reads DAGVTQSPTHLIKTRGQQVTLRCSPISGHKSVSWYQQVLGQGPQFIFQYYEKEERGRGNFPDRFSARQFPNYSSELNVNALLLGDSALYLCASSLNSGGAYEQYFGPGTRLTVT.

The gene calls are TRBV7-9 and TRBJ2-4, with TRBD1 identical over 9 bases. The germline CDR1 and CDR2 sequences are SEHNR and FQNEAQ (reference sequence). The V gene end was trimmed by 5 bases and the J gene end by 1 base; junction bases not matched to a gene: 6. The CDR3 runs to 16 residues. CDR3 protein: CASSAEGTGAKNIQYF. The CDR3 nucleotides read TGTGCCAGCAGCGCCGAGGGGACAGGGGCCAAAAACATTCAGTACTTC.

The V gene is TRBV7-7, the J gene TRBJ2-5; D possibly corresponds to TRBD1 (5 bases). The CDR3 is 14 residues long. Trimming left V 5 bases short and J 3 bases short, with 13 bases between. Germline loops: CDR1 SSHAT, CDR2 FNYEAQ (reference sequence). In DNA form, the CDR3 reads TGTGCCAGCAGCACCAGCTCAGGGAAAGAGACCCAGTACTTC. Translation gives CASSTSSGKETQYF.

The sample holds a few counts of this clone. This sequence joins TRBV19 and TRBJ1-2; no clear D. The germline V gene encodes CDR1 LNHDA and CDR2 SQIVND (reference sequence). V was shortened by 3 bases and J by 6 bases, with 14 bases between the two germline ends. The length of the CDR3 is 14 residues. The CDR3 DNA follows: TGTGCCAGTAGTATCCAAACCGGGAATCATGGCTACACCTTC. This encodes CASSIQTGNHGYTF.

In DNA form, the CDR3 reads TGTGCCAGCAGCAACAGACCGGGACAGAACTATGGCTACACCTTC. It yields the protein CASSNRPGQNYGYTF. The rearrangement links TRBV14 to TRBJ1-2, with 7 bases matching TRBD1. CDR1 and CDR2 from the germline V gene are SGHDN and FVKESK. The CDR3 consists of 15 residues. V dropped 5 bases and J dropped 2; count of bases not matched to a gene: 8.

This chain links TRBV2 with TRBJ1-4, with a possible D match to TRBD1 (6 bases). Germline V gives CDR1 SNHLY, CDR2 FYNNEI. Trimming stripped 6 bases from V and 3 bases from J, with 14 bases between. The CDR3 contains 15 residues. The CDR3 sequence: CASRLTGRANEKLFF. The CDR3 DNA reads TGTGCCAGCAGGCTTACAGGGAGGGCTAATGAAAAACTGTTTTTT.

CDR3 sequence: CASSYSGAGASVTQYF. The CDR3, as DNA: TGTGCCAGCAGTTACTCGGGGGCAGGGGCCTCTGTGACCCAGTACTTC. This rearrangement joins TRBV6-5 to TRBJ2-5; a possible D gene is TRBD1 (6 bases). Trimming removed 0 bases from V and 7 bases from J, with 18 bases in between. The germline gives CDR1 MNHEY, CDR2 SVGAGI. CDR3 size: 16 residues.

This clone was found a few times. The rearrangement joins TRBV11-3 to TRBJ2-5, with D possibly matching TRBD2 (6 bases). CDR1 and CDR2 (germline): SGHNT, YENEEA. The CDR3 totals 14 residues. The ends were cut back, 5 bases at V and 4 bases at J, with 14 bases in the middle. CDR3: CASSLYGGSETQYF. The DNA of the CDR3 is TGTGCCAGCAGCCTATATGGGGGGTCAGAGACCCAGTACTTC.

V is TRBV27 and J is TRBJ1-4; D is unresolved. Looked up from germline, CDR1 is MNHEY and CDR2 is SMNVEV (reference sequence). The ends were cut back, 4 bases at V and 7 bases at J, with 16 bases in the middle. The CDR3 is 15 amino acids. This CDR3 reads CASSSGTVGAEKLFF. The CDR3 DNA is TGTGCCAGCAGTTCTGGTACGGTGGGAGCTGAAAAACTGTTTTTT.

The chain carries TRBV4-1 and TRBJ2-1; 10 bases map to TRBD2. Trimming took 1 base from V and 2 from J; bases not matched to a gene: 5. The V gene's germline CDR1 is MGHRA and CDR2 YSYEKL. The CDR3 is 17 residues long. CDR3: CASSQASTSGTYNEQFF. CDR3 DNA: TGCGCCAGCAGCCAAGCTTCAACTAGCGGGACCTACAATGAGCAGTTCTTC.

V gene TRBV10-3 combines with J gene TRBJ2-5; 9 bases align to TRBD2. With 0 bases clipped from V and 4 bases from J, the junction kept 6 bases outside the gene matches. Germline CDR1 is ENHRY and CDR2 is SYGVKD. The CDR3 loop spans 16 amino acids. CDR3 residues: CAISESLAGGAETQYF. The CDR3 coding sequence is TGTGCCATCAGTGAGTCTCTGGCGGGAGGGGCAGAGACCCAGTACTTC.